The rows below give T cell receptor beta chains drawn from one sample of a study of Ad26.COV2.S vaccination and SARS-CoV-2 variants. TCRdb's table, derived via immunoSEQ multiplex PCR, lists solely in-frame clones and lacks some. Of about 350,000 clones in the sample, roughly 89% were seen once. The sample here was peripheral blood, taken in a trial of Ad26.COV2.S vaccine versus placebo. The source is a person between 18 and 65 years old who received the Ad26.COV2.S COVID-19 vaccine or a placebo. Both conserved end residues are part of each CDR3. A D gene is named only where the DNA matches it firmly. Clone size is stated in some rows and not others, as once, few, many or a class when expanded.

- | TRBJ1-1 | TRBV6-1 | - | TGTGCCAGCAGTGAATGGCAGGGGAACACTGAAGCTTTCTTT | CASSEWQGNTEAFF
- | TRBJ1-1 | TRBV5-1 | TRBD1 | TGCGCCAGCAGCTCGACAGGGGGCACTGAAGCTTTCTTT | CASSSTGGTEAFF
- | TRBJ1-6 | TRBV5-1 | TRBD1 | TGCGCCAGCAGCCAAACGACAGGGACTAATTCACCCCTCCACTTT | CASSQTTGTNSPLHF
- | TRBJ2-1 | TRBV9 | - | TGTGCCAGCAGCGTAGAGGGCGGGTTCCATGAGCAGTTCTTC | CASSVEGGFHEQFF
- | TRBJ1-5 | TRBV19 | - | TGTGCCAGTAGTATTTTGGGAGGTCAGCCCCAGCATTTT | CASSILGGQPQHF
- | TRBJ2-6 | TRBV2 | TRBD1 | TGTGCCAGCAGTACCGACAGGGCTGGGGCCAACGTCCTGACTTTC | CASSTDRAGANVLTF
- | TRBJ1-2 | TRBV5-5 | - | TGTGCCAGCAGCTCGGACAGCTATGGCTACACCTTC | CASSSDSYGYTF
- | TRBJ1-4 | TRBV28 | - | TGTGCCAGCAGTTTAGGACGGGGATCGGGTAATGAAAAACTGTTTTTT | CASSLGRGSGNEKLFF
- | TRBJ1-5 | TRBV2 | TRBD1 | TGTGCCAGCAGTCCACTACAGGGGGCCGGCAATCAGCCCCAGCATTTT | CASSPLQGAGNQPQHF
once | TRBJ1-6 | TRBV18 | TRBD1 | TGTGCCAGCTCACTAGAGGGACAGGTTAATTCACCCCTCCACTTT | CASSLEGQVNSPLHF
once | TRBJ2-1 | TRBV11-2 | TRBD1 | TGTGCCAGCAGCTTTGACAGGGTAAATGAGCAGTTCTTC | CASSFDRVNEQFF
- | TRBJ2-7 | TRBV4-2 | TRBD2 | TGTGCCAGCAGCCAAGAGATAGCGGGAGCCTCCTACGAGCAGTACTTC | CASSQEIAGASYEQYF
- | TRBJ2-2 | TRBV7-6 | - | TGTGCCAGCAGCTCACACAGTGCGAACACCGGGGAGCTGTTTTTT | CASSSHSANTGELFF
- | TRBJ2-2 | TRBV24-1 | TRBD1 | TGTGCCACCAGTGATGTAACAGGGGGCACCGGGGAGCTGTTTTTT | CATSDVTGGTGELFF
few | TRBJ2-3 | TRBV27 | - | TGTGCCAGCAGGGGCGGTAGCACAGATACGCAGTATTTT | CASRGGSTDTQYF
- | TRBJ1-6 | TRBV2 | - | TGTGCCAGCAGTGCCGTTCCCAATTCACCCCTCCACTTT | CASSAVPNSPLHF
- | TRBJ2-5 | TRBV18 | TRBD1 | TGTGCCAGCTCAGCATCAGGGGGAGAGACCCAGTACTTC | CASSASGGETQYF
- | TRBJ1-1 | TRBV6-2/TRBV6-3 | - | TGTGCCAGCAGTTACTCAGGAATGAACACTGAAGCTTTCTTT | CASSYSGMNTEAFF
- | TRBJ2-2 | TRBV6-5 | TRBD1 | TGTGCCAGCAGTTACGCGTCAGGGGGCGGCGGGGAGCTGTTTTTT | CASSYASGGGGELFF
- | TRBJ2-1 | TRBV5-8 | - | TGTGCCAGCAGCGCACGGGCCTACAATGAGCAGTTCTTC | CASSARAYNEQFF
- | TRBJ2-2 | TRBV30 | - | TGTGCCTGCTATAGCCGGGTGGGAGGACACACCGGGGAGCTGTTTTTT | CACYSRVGGHTGELFF
- | TRBJ1-3 | TRBV28 | - | TGTGCCAGCAGTTCCCTATCTGGAAACACCATATATTTT | CASSSLSGNTIYF
- | TRBJ1-5 | TRBV28 | - | TGTGCCAGCAGTTTATCGGGACCATTGGTCGTCCGAGGCTCGGATCAGCCCCAGCATTTT | CASSLSGPLVVRGSDQPQHF
- | TRBJ1-6 | TRBV3-1/TRBV3-2 | - | TGTGCCAGCAGCCCCAATGGGGGCGATAATTCACCCCTCCACTTT | CASSPNGGDNSPLHF
- | TRBJ1-1 | TRBV5-1 | - | TGCGCCAGCAGCTCGGGTGGAACTAAGAACACTGAAGCTTTCTTT | CASSSGGTKNTEAFF
- | TRBJ1-1 | TRBV7-2 | - | TGTGCCAGCAGCTTAGATACGGGCATGAACACTGAAGCTTTCTTT | CASSLDTGMNTEAFF
- | TRBJ1-1 | TRBV7-8 | - | TGTGCCAGCAGCTTAGGGTTCATGAACACTGAAGCTTTCTTT | CASSLGFMNTEAFF
- | TRBJ1-4 | TRBV19 | - | TGTGCCAGTAGCCCGAGGTCCGGGGAAAAACTGTTTTTT | CASSPRSGEKLFF
once | TRBJ2-7 | TRBV7-9 | TRBD1 | TGTGCCAGCAGCCAAGGGACAGCATCCTCCTACGAGCAGTACTTC | CASSQGTASSYEQYF
- | TRBJ1-5 | TRBV10-3 | TRBD1 | TGTGCCATCAGTGATGGACAGGGGGCGGGCAATCAGCCCCAGCATTTT | CAISDGQGAGNQPQHF
- | TRBJ2-7 | TRBV9 | TRBD2 | TGTGCCAGCAGCCTTGGACTAGCGGGGGTCTACGAGCAGTACTTC | CASSLGLAGVYEQYF